The entry below describes one T cell receptor (beta chain). This record belongs to a study of blood T cell repertoires in COVID-19. On the study more broadly: Whether acute or convalescent, the COVID-19 samples came from the United States, Italy and Spain. In each case, the material was cDNA or gDNA derived from T cells, B-cell-depleted T cells, or PBMCs.

CDR3 length equals 17 residues. CDR1 is MGHRA and CDR2 is YSYEKL in the germline V gene. The germline V and J ends were trimmed by 3 bases and 0 bases, with 15 bases remaining between them. Clones were read by immunoSEQ multiplex PCR, and TCRdb kept only the in-frame ones, dropping some. The table shows hundreds of thousands of clones, with around 90% occurring only once. The chain recombines TRBV4-1 with TRBJ1-3, with D possibly TRBD1 on 6 matching bases. The sample taken for sequencing was peripheral blood. The sequence was collected from a woman between 18 and 29 years old who had recovered from COVID-19. CDR3 DNA: TGCGCCAGCAGCCACGGGTTAAGACAGGTCTCTGGAAACACCATATATTTT. Its translation is CASSHGLRQVSGNTIYF.